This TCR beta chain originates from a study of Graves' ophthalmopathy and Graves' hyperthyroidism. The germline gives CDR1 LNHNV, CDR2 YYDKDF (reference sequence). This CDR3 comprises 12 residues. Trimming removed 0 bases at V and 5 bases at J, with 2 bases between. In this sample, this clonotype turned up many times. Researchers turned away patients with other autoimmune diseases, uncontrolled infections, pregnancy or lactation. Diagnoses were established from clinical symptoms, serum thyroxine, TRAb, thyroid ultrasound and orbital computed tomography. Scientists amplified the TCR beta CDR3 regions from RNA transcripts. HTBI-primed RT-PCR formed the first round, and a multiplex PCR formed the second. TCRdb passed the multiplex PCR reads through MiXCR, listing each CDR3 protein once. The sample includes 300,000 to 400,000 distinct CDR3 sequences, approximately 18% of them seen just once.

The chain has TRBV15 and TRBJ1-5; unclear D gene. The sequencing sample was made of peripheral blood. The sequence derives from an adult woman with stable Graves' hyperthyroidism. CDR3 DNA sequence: TGTGCCACCAGCAGAGATGATCAGCCCCAGCATTTT. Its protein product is CATSRDDQPQHF. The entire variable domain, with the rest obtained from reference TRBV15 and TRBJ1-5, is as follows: DAMVIQNPRYQVTQFGKPVTLSCSQTLNHNVMYWYQQKSSQAPKLLFHYYDKDFNNEADTPDNFQSRRPNTSFCFLDIRSPGLGDTAMYLCATSRDDQPQHFGDGTRLSIL.